Below are 14 T cell receptor beta chains sequenced from a single sample in a study of technical replicates of blood from four donors. The assay was immunoSEQ multiplex PCR, and TCRdb's table has in-frame clones only and misses some. The sample has around 97,000 clones, approximately 94% seen once; the top ten hold about 0.35%. The source material was T cells isolated from PBMCs. The receptors derive from a human donor in good health.

The chain uses TRBV7-2 and TRBJ2-3; 8 bases map to TRBD2. CDR3 length equals 15 residues. Germline loops: CDR1 SGHTA, CDR2 FQGNSA. V dropped 1 base and J dropped 2; count of bases not matched to a gene: 2. The DNA for the CDR3 is TGTGCCAGCAGCTTAGGAGCGGGAGACACAGATACGCAGTATTTT. Protein: CASSLGAGDTDTQYF.

The rearrangement joins TRBV27 to TRBJ2-7, with D maybe TRBD2 (6 bases). Germline assignment: CDR1 MNHEY and CDR2 SMNVEV (reference sequence). This CDR3 comprises 18 residues. V was clipped by 6 bases and J by 0 bases, with 24 bases between them. This CDR3 reads CASSSKVSRDLSSYEQYF. The CDR3 DNA is TGTGCCAGCAGCTCAAAGGTCTCCCGGGACTTGAGCTCCTACGAGCAGTACTTC.

This chain uses TRBV5-4 with TRBJ1-2, with 10 bases lining up with TRBD1. The CDR3 has 14 amino acids. From germline, CDR1 is SGHNT and CDR2 YYREEE (reference sequence). J gave up 5 bases and V 4 bases, and 5 bases lay outside the gene matches. Here the CDR3 DNA reads TGTGCCAGCAGCCCCGGACAGGGGGTTTATGGCTACACCTTC. Translation: CASSPGQGVYGYTF.

The rearrangement links TRBV5-1 to TRBJ2-7, with TRBD2 identical over 7 bases. Trimming cost V 2 bases and J 0 bases; bases outside gene matches: 2. Germline loops: CDR1 SGHRS, CDR2 YFSETQ. The CDR3 totals 14 residues. DNA for the CDR3: TGCGCCAGCAGCTTCGGGAGGAACTCCTACGAGCAGTACTTC. Amino acids: CASSFGRNSYEQYF.

V is TRBV5-1 and J is TRBJ2-5; no reliable D call. V lost 0 bases and J 7 bases, leaving 4 bases between the germline ends. The CDR3 spans 11 residues. Germline CDR1 reads SGHRS; CDR2 reads YFSETQ. CDR3 protein: CASSLDGTQYF. CDR3 coding DNA: TGCGCCAGCAGCTTGGACGGGACCCAGTACTTC.

This chain links TRBV11-2 with TRBJ1-1; D may be TRBD1 (5 bases). Per the germline V gene, CDR1 is SGHAT and CDR2 is FQNNGV. The CDR3 is 14 amino acids. The germline V and J ends were trimmed by 3 bases and 7 bases, with 15 bases remaining between them. In nucleotides, the CDR3 is TGTGCCAGCAGCTTTAATCAGGGAAGTAGTGAAGCTTTCTTT. It codes for CASSFNQGSSEAFF.

This clone appeared once. The chain links TRBV28 to TRBJ2-1, with 9 bases identical to TRBD2. V was clipped by 2 bases and J by 0 bases; unmatched bases: 8. Germline assignment: CDR1 MDHEN and CDR2 SYDVKM. CDR3 length: 18 residues. The CDR3 loop reads CASSLPSGNLSSYNEQFF. As DNA, the CDR3 is TGTGCCAGCAGTTTACCTAGCGGGAATCTGAGCTCCTACAATGAGCAGTTCTTC.

The J gene is TRBJ2-2, the V gene TRBV11-3, with D possibly being TRBD1 (7 bases). Trimming removed 1 base from V and 3 bases from J, with 12 bases in between. CDR1 SGHNT and CDR2 YENEEA come from the germline V gene. The CDR3 is made up of 16 amino acids. CDR3 DNA sequence: TGTGCCAGCAGCTTAGGCGGGACAGTCTACACCGGGGAGCTGTTTTTT. Its protein product is CASSLGGTVYTGELFF.

The chain is built from TRBV19 and TRBJ2-1; 7 nucleotides match TRBD1. V lost 6 bases, J lost 5 bases, and 7 bases stayed unmatched. There are 14 residues in the CDR3. The germline V gene has CDR1 LNHDA and CDR2 SQIVND (reference sequence). The CDR3: CASSRTGNNNEQFF. The CDR3 nucleotides read TGTGCCAGTAGCCGGACAGGAAATAACAATGAGCAGTTCTTC.

V is TRBV7-2 and J is TRBJ2-3, with D possibly matching TRBD1 (5 bases). V dropped 5 bases and J dropped 2 bases, with 11 bases sitting between them. In germline, CDR1 is SGHTA, CDR2 FQGNSA. The CDR3 loop spans 14 amino acids. The CDR3: CASSAQGTTDTQYF. For the CDR3, the DNA is TGTGCCAGCAGCGCCCAGGGAACCACAGATACGCAGTATTTT.

The chain has TRBV14 and TRBJ1-5; D is unclear. The CDR3 has 14 residues. Between the trimmed V and J ends, which lost 3 bases and 0 bases, there was a span of 6 bases. Per germline, CDR1 SGHDN and CDR2 FVKESK. The CDR3 coding sequence is TGTGCCAGCAGCCAGGAGGGTAGCAATCAGCCCCAGCATTTT. It specifies CASSQEGSNQPQHF.

The rearrangement links TRBV10-3 to TRBJ2-3; D is perhaps TRBD2 (5 bases). CDR1 is ENHRY, CDR2 SYGVKD, per germline. Trimming cost V 4 bases and J 1 base, with 9 bases left between them. The CDR3 runs 14 residues. The CDR3, as DNA: TGTGCCATCAGTGGTGACGGGGGCACAGATACGCAGTATTTT. It specifies CAISGDGGTDTQYF.

The gene calls are TRBV28 and TRBJ1-5, with a weak D call TRBD1 (6 bases). The germline gives CDR1 MDHEN, CDR2 SYDVKM. The CDR3 runs to 14 residues. The V end was cut by 1 base, the J end by 5 bases, with 9 bases between. The CDR3 here is CASSLLTGYQPQHF. CDR3 DNA sequence: TGTGCCAGCAGTTTATTGACAGGTTATCAGCCCCAGCATTTT. Full variable domain (rest looked up from reference TRBV28 and TRBJ1-5): DVKVTQSSRYLVKRTGEKVFLECVQDMDHENMFWYRQDPGLGLRLIYFSYDVKMKEKGDIPEGYSVSREKKERFSLILESASTNQTSMYLCASSLLTGYQPQHFGDGTRLSIL.

The V call is TRBV7-9, the J call TRBJ2-7; possibly TRBD2 for D (6 bases). Germline V gives CDR1 SEHNR, CDR2 FQNEAQ (reference sequence). Trimming stripped 7 bases from V and 0 bases from J, with 13 bases between. The CDR3 consists of 14 residues. The CDR3 protein is CASTGGLDSYEQYF. CDR3 in DNA: TGTGCCAGCACCGGGGGTCTAGACTCCTACGAGCAGTACTTC.